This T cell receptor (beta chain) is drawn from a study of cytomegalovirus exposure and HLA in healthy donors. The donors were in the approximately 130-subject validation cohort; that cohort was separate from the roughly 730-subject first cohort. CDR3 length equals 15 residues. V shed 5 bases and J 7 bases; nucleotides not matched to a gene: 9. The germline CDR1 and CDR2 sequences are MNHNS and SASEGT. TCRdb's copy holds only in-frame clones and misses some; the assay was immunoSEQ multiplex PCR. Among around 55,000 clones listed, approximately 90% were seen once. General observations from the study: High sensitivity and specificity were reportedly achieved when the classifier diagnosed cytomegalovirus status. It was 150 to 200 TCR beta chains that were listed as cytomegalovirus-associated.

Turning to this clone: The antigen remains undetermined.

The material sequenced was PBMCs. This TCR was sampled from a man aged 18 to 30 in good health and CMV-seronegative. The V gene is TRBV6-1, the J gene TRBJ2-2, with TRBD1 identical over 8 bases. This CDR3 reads CASSPPGGGIGELFF. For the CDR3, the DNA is TGTGCCAGCAGTCCTCCAGGGGGCGGGATCGGGGAGCTGTTTTTT.